This T cell receptor (beta chain) was sequenced during a study of T cell responses to AZD1222 COVID-19 vaccine. Study information: Second-dose groups at about 4 or about 12 weeks were pooled.

On this clone: Antigen specificity is unknown.

Study results and limitations: A rise in Spike-specific TCR breadth and depth followed two AZD1222 doses. Reports say nearly half of spike-specific TCRs go after unmutated variant regions. It was only after the peak T cell response that any repertoires were sampled.

Measured with immunoSEQ multiplex PCR; TCRdb has only the in-frame clones, and not every one. The table has about 97,000 clones, more than 70% seen once. The sequencing used peripheral blood, collected on day 0 of AZD1222 vaccination. This clonotype was sampled from an adult in good health.

The CDR3 region is CASSAPGSLMNTEAFF. The CDR3 DNA follows: TGCGCCAGCAGCGCCCCAGGGTCCTTGATGAACACTGAAGCTTTCTTT. The genes are TRBV4-1 and TRBJ1-1; tentatively, D is TRBD1 (5 bases). Germline CDR1 and CDR2: MGHRA and YSYEKL. V lost 5 bases and J 0 bases, leaving 16 bases between the germline ends. The CDR3 is 16 amino acids.